Listed below are T cell receptor beta chains from one sample, sequenced in a study of CD8 T cells in Susac syndrome. TCRdb passed the immunoSEQ multiplex PCR reads through MiXCR, listing each CDR3 protein once. The sample yields hundreds of thousands of distinct CDR3 sequences, approximately 85% seen once. The sequenced material came from CD8+ T cells from PBMCs. The receptors shown here come from a human donor with multiple sclerosis. The CDR3 runs from the conserved cysteine through the conserved F or W. A D gene is named only where the DNA matches it firmly. The size of a clone is reported for some rows only, either as once, few or many, or as a class for expanded clones.

CDR3 DNA	CDR3 protein	V gene	J gene	D gene	clone size
TGCGCCAGCAGCCCACATACTAGCGGGAGTACGGTCTACAATGAGCAGTTCTTC	CASSPHTSGSTVYNEQFF	TRBV5-1	TRBJ2-1	TRBD2	NA
TGTGCCAGCAGCTTTGAACCGGGACTAGCCTACGAGCAGTACTTC	CASSFEPGLAYEQYF	TRBV7-8	TRBJ2-7	TRBD2	NA
TGTGCCAGCAGTGAACTAACAGGGGGTATTGGGTCACCCCTCCACTTT	CASSELTGGIGSPLHF	TRBV2	TRBJ1-6	TRBD1	NA
TGTGCCAGCAGCATCGGGGTTAGCGGCTACGAGCAGTACTTC	CASSIGVSGYEQYF	TRBV6-2/TRBV6-3	TRBJ2-7	NA	NA
TGTGCCAGCAGCGTAGGACCGTTCTATGGCTACACCTTC	CASSVGPFYGYTF	TRBV5-8	TRBJ1-2	NA	NA
TGTGCCAGCAGCGTAGTCGATTCCTATGGCTACACCTTC	CASSVVDSYGYTF	TRBV9	TRBJ1-2	NA	NA
TGTGCCAGCAGTTTAGGATTCGGGGGGGCGACTGGAAACACCATATATTTT	CASSLGFGGATGNTIYF	TRBV28	TRBJ1-3	NA	NA
TGTGCCAGCAGCTTCTGGGGACACGAGGCCAATGAGCAGTTCTTC	CASSFWGHEANEQFF	TRBV13	TRBJ2-1	NA	few
TGTGCCAGCAGCTTGGGGGCGAGCGTGACTGAAGCTTTCTTT	CASSLGASVTEAFF	TRBV5-5	TRBJ1-1	NA	NA
TGTGCCAGCAGCCCTTTTAAAAATGAGGGCGCTTTCTTT	CASSPFKNEGAFF	TRBV11-2	TRBJ1-1	NA	NA
TGTGCCGGCAGCTTGGAGGGCACCGGGGAGCTGTTTTTT	CAGSLEGTGELFF	TRBV5-4	TRBJ2-2	NA	NA
TGTGCCAGCAGTTTAGGTCCAGGGGACGGTAGCAATCAGCCCCAGCATTTT	CASSLGPGDGSNQPQHF	TRBV28	TRBJ1-5	NA	NA
TGTGCCAGCAGTTACTCGGGAGGGGTGGGAGAGCAGTACTTC	CASSYSGGVGEQYF	TRBV6-5	TRBJ2-7	TRBD2	NA
TGTGCCTGGATCGAAGGGGCTGTAAGCTCCTACAATGAGCAGTTCTTC	CAWIEGAVSSYNEQFF	TRBV30	TRBJ2-1	NA	NA
TGTGCCAGCAGTGAAGGAGGATGGGGCGGACTGACAGGGGGCGCCCGGGACTATGGCTACACCTTC	CASSEGGWGGLTGGARDYGYTF	TRBV6-1	TRBJ1-2	TRBD1	NA
TGTGCCAGCAGCCGGACGTCTAGCAGAGTTAATGAGCAGTTCTTC	CASSRTSSRVNEQFF	TRBV14	TRBJ2-1	NA	NA
TGTGCCAGCAGCGAAACAGGGGACTCCTACAATGAGCAGTTCTTC	CASSETGDSYNEQFF	TRBV9	TRBJ2-1	TRBD1	few
TGTGCCAGCAGTCGAGCGCGGACACTCTCCTACGAGCAGTACTTC	CASSRARTLSYEQYF	TRBV12-3/TRBV12-4	TRBJ2-7	NA	NA
TGTGCCAGCGCCCGCTATGCTATCGACAGGGTTTACGCAATTTATCAGCCCCAGCATTTT	CASARYAIDRVYAIYQPQHF	TRBV27	TRBJ1-5	TRBD1	NA
TGTGCCAGCAGCTTAGATCTGGCAGGGGGCTCGGGGGAGCAGTACTTC	CASSLDLAGGSGEQYF	TRBV11-2	TRBJ2-7	TRBD1	NA
TGCAGTGCTAGAGAGGGCAGGCCTTTTAGTGCAACTAATGAAAAACTGTTTTTT	CSAREGRPFSATNEKLFF	TRBV20-1	TRBJ1-4	NA	NA
TGTGCCAGCTCACCCTACAGGGGCACACCCCTCTCTGGGGCCAACGTCCTGACTTTC	CASSPYRGTPLSGANVLTF	TRBV18	TRBJ2-6	TRBD1	NA
TGTGCCAGCAGTTTTTGGACGGTATGGAATCAGCCCCAGCATTTT	CASSFWTVWNQPQHF	TRBV28	TRBJ1-5	NA	NA
TGCAGCGTCGACCGGAACACTGAAGCTTTCTTT	CSVDRNTEAFF	TRBV29-1	TRBJ1-1	NA	NA
TGCGCCAGCAGCCAAGTTTTAAAGCGGAGCACAGATACGCAGTATTTT	CASSQVLKRSTDTQYF	TRBV4-1	TRBJ2-3	NA	NA
TGCAGTGCCCGGACGGCGGCGGACCGGAATCAGCCCCAGCATTTT	CSARTAADRNQPQHF	TRBV20-1	TRBJ1-5	NA	NA
TGTGCCAGCACTCCTATCTGGGGGGGCGAGGAAAACATTCAGTACTTC	CASTPIWGGEENIQYF	TRBV27	TRBJ2-4	NA	once
TGTGCCACCAGCAGGGGGACAGGGGGCAACTATGGCTACACCTTC	CATSRGTGGNYGYTF	TRBV15	TRBJ1-2	TRBD1	NA
TGTGCCAGCAGTTTTCTACTGGGACTACTAGGGGAGCAGTACTTC	CASSFLLGLLGEQYF	TRBV28	TRBJ2-7	TRBD2	NA
TGTGCCAGCAGTTCCTCCCTCTACGAGCAGTACTTC	CASSSSLYEQYF	TRBV27	TRBJ2-7	NA	NA
TGTGCCAGCAGACAACTTCAGGGACACACCATATATTTT	CASRQLQGHTIYF	TRBV27	TRBJ1-3	NA	NA
TGTGCCAGCAGCTTGGCGGGGTCGGGGACTGAAGCTTTCTTT	CASSLAGSGTEAFF	TRBV5-6	TRBJ1-1	NA	NA
TGTGCCAGCAGTTTTTGGAGTCTCAACCGTGCCGGGGAGCTGTTTTTT	CASSFWSLNRAGELFF	TRBV28	TRBJ2-2	NA	NA
TGTGCCAGCAGGCCCCGGCGGGGAAGAGGCACAGATACGCAGTATTTT	CASRPRRGRGTDTQYF	TRBV3-1	TRBJ2-3	NA	NA
TGTGCCAGTAGTATATCCGGGAGCGGGGCCAACGTCCTGACTTTC	CASSISGSGANVLTF	TRBV19	TRBJ2-6	NA	NA
TGCGCCAGCAGCTTAGGACCGCGGAGCTCCTACAATGAGCAGTTCTTC	CASSLGPRSSYNEQFF	TRBV5-1	TRBJ2-1	NA	NA
TGCAGTGCTAACCTCCCGGGAAGCGGGAGGGCCGGCGAGCAGTTCTTC	CSANLPGSGRAGEQFF	TRBV20-1	TRBJ2-1	TRBD2	NA
TGTGCCAGCAGTTTAGGGACTCGCAACAATGAGCAGTTCTTC	CASSLGTRNNEQFF	TRBV27	TRBJ2-1	NA	NA
TGTGCCAGCTTTGACCTAGCGGACTCCTACGAGCAGTACTTC	CASFDLADSYEQYF	TRBV6-1	TRBJ2-7	TRBD2	few
TGTGCCTGGAGCGCCACCGATAACCTCTATGGCTACACCTTC	CAWSATDNLYGYTF	TRBV30	TRBJ1-2	NA	NA
TGTGCCAGCAGTCCGGAGGGGACTAGCGGGGCCTACGAGCAGTACTTC	CASSPEGTSGAYEQYF	TRBV27	TRBJ2-7	TRBD2	NA
TGTGCCAGCAGTTCTAAACAGGGGTGGGATGAGCAGTTCTTC	CASSSKQGWDEQFF	TRBV28	TRBJ2-1	TRBD1	NA
TGTGCCAGCAGCCGGGGGGACTCCTACACCTTC	CASSRGDSYTF	TRBV27	TRBJ1-2	NA	NA
TGCGCCAGCAGCTTGTATTCGCAGGGCAGTGATGAGCAGTTCTTC	CASSLYSQGSDEQFF	TRBV5-1	TRBJ2-1	NA	NA
TGTGCCAGCAGTTTATTAAAGGGAAGTGAAGCTTTCTTT	CASSLLKGSEAFF	TRBV27	TRBJ1-1	NA	NA
TGTGCCAGCAGCTTCGGCGGGGGAACCACAGATACGCAGTATTTT	CASSFGGGTTDTQYF	TRBV5-8	TRBJ2-3	TRBD2	NA
TGTGCCAGCACCTTTGATGAAGGCTTGGAGACCCAGTACTTC	CASTFDEGLETQYF	TRBV6-1	TRBJ2-5	NA	NA
TGTGCCAGCTCACCAGCAGTAAGACAGGCTGACACTGAAGCTTTCTTT	CASSPAVRQADTEAFF	TRBV18	TRBJ1-1	NA	NA